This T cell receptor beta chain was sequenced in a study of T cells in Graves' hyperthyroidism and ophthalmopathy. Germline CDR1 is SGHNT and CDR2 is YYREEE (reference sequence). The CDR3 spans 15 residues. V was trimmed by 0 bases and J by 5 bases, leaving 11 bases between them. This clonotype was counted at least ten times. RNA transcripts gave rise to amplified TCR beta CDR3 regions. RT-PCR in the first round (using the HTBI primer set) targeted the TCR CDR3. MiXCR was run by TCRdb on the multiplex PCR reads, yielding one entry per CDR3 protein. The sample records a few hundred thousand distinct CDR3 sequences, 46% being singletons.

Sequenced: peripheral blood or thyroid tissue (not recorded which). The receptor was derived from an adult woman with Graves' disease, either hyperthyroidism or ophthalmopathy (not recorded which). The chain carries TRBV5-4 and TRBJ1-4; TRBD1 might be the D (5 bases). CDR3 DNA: TGTGCCAGCAGCTTGGGAGGGGCTGGGAATGAAAAACTGTTTTTT. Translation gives CASSLGGAGNEKLFF. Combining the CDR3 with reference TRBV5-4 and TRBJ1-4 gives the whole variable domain ETGVTQSPTHLIKTRGQQVTLRCSSQSGHNTVSWYQQALGQGPQFIFQYYREEENGRGNFPPRFSGLQFPNYSSELNVNALELDDSALYLCASSLGGAGNEKLFFGSGTQLSVL.